In this sample, the clone carrying this T cell receptor (beta chain) turned up a few times. The target antigen is unknown. The donors were in the approximately 120-subject validation cohort; that cohort was separate from the roughly 700-subject first cohort. This sample was included in a study of cytomegalovirus exposure and HLA in healthy donors. The study, taken as a whole, reports: Most observed TCR sequences were rare, whereas some public TCRs were detected in many donors. High sensitivity and specificity were reportedly achieved when the classifier diagnosed cytomegalovirus status. Confirmation in vitro established that three CMV-associated chains were specific for CMV antigens.

Generated by immunoSEQ multiplex PCR, the TCRdb table keeps only in-frame clones and is missing some. The sample holds more than 300,000 clones; just over 85% are singletons and the top ten take approximately 0.84%. What was sequenced was PBMCs. The source of this sequence is a woman aged 18-30 years in good health and CMV-seronegative.

The CDR3 bases are TGTGCCAGCAGCTTAGAGCCGGGCTATGGCTACACCTTC. Translated: CASSLEPGYGYTF. V is TRBV7-9 and J is TRBJ1-2; D is unresolved. CDR1 and CDR2 from the germline V gene are SEHNR and FQNEAQ (reference sequence). Between the trimmed V and J ends, which lost 1 base and 4 bases, there was a span of 7 bases. The CDR3 is 13 amino acids.